Shown below are 27 T cell receptor beta chains from a single sample sequenced in a study of cytomegalovirus exposure and HLA in healthy donors (dated by TCRdb to 2015 to 2018). Library method: the immunoSEQ multiplex PCR assay. The multiplex PCR relied on a mix of 60 forward primers for TCR Vbeta segments and 13 reverse primers for TCR Jbeta segments. TCRdb took over this immuneACCESS table, retaining in-frame rearrangements with V and J assigned. Such tables are incomplete; in checked studies, under half of the missing clones stem from an unresolved V gene, and the remainder is unexplained. In all, the sample holds around 99,000 clones, and about two thirds of those were seen once. Clones ranked in the top ten supply 5.4% of the sample. Material: PBMCs. All receptors come from a woman in her 70s in good health and CMV-seropositive.

This clone showed up just a few times. This sequence joins TRBV4-2 and TRBJ2-7, with 7 bases fitting TRBD2. The ends lost 3 bases at V and 5 bases at J; junction bases unmatched: 7. Germline V gene lookup returns CDR1 LGHNA and CDR2 YNFKEQ. This CDR3 contains 14 residues. The CDR3 coding sequence is TGTGCCAGCAGCCAGGGAGCGGGGCTCGACGAGCAGTACTTC. The encoded protein is CASSQGAGLDEQYF.

The chain is built from TRBV7-2 and TRBJ1-1; D might be TRBD1 (6 bases). V gave up 5 bases and J gave up 4 bases, with 11 bases separating them. This CDR3 is 13 amino acids long. Germline V gene lookup returns CDR1 SGHTA and CDR2 FQGNSA. The CDR3 sequence: CASSTQGFTEAFF. The CDR3 DNA reads as TGTGCCAGCAGCACACAGGGTTTCACTGAAGCTTTCTTT.

The V and J genes are TRBV7-9 and TRBJ1-1; 7 bases line up with TRBD1. Trimming at V came to 5 bases and at J to 4 bases, leaving 10 bases not matched to a gene. This CDR3 contains 15 residues. Germline lookup yields CDR1 SEHNR and CDR2 FQNEAQ (reference sequence). The CDR3: CASSPQQGSATEAFF. The CDR3 bases are TGTGCCAGCAGCCCGCAACAGGGGTCGGCCACTGAAGCTTTCTTT. The whole variable domain, remainder taken from reference TRBV7-9 and TRBJ1-1, is DTGVSQNPRHKITKRGQNVTFRCDPISEHNRLYWYRQTLGQGPEFLTYFQNEAQLEKSRLLSDRFSAERPKGSFSTLEIQRTEQGDSAMYLCASSPQQGSATEAFFGQGTRLTVV.

The gene calls are TRBV11-2 and TRBJ1-2; 7 positions agree with TRBD1. With 5 bases clipped from V and 13 bases from J, the junction kept 10 bases outside the gene matches. The CDR3 contains 12 residues. Germline CDR1 SGHAT, CDR2 FQNNGV. DNA of the CDR3: TGTGCCAGCAGCACCGAAAAGACAGGGTCCACCTTC. This translates into CASSTEKTGSTF.

This rearrangement joins TRBV4-1 to TRBJ2-7; 9 bases fit TRBD2. Trimming took 0 bases from V and 5 from J; bases not matched to a gene: 5. The CDR3 sequence is 15 residues long. CDR1 and CDR2 (germline): MGHRA, YSYEKL. CDR3 nucleotides: TGCGCCAGCAGCCAAGATCGAGCTAGCGGGGACGAGCAGTACTTC. This gives the protein CASSQDRASGDEQYF.

The chain couples TRBV11-2 to TRBJ2-7, with D perhaps TRBD1 (5 bases). CDR1 SGHAT and CDR2 FQNNGV come from the germline V gene. The CDR3 extends over 12 amino acids. Trimming cost V 5 bases and J 3 bases, with 8 bases left between them. CDR3 in DNA: TGTGCCAGCAGCCGACAGATCTACGAGCAGTACTTC. Residues: CASSRQIYEQYF.

The DNA for the CDR3 is TGTGCCAGTAGTACGATGGGACAGGGGTGGGGCTACACCTTC. It codes for CASSTMGQGWGYTF. The chain employs TRBV19 and TRBJ1-2; 10 bases agree with TRBD1. Germline V gene sequence: CDR1 LNHDA, CDR2 SQIVND (reference sequence). Unmatched junction bases numbered 7, after V lost 4 bases and J lost 8 bases. The length of the CDR3 is 14 residues.

This chain joins TRBV5-1 and TRBJ1-1; D gene uncertain. CDR3 length: 16 amino acids. Germline V gene data show CDR1 as SGHRS and CDR2 as YFSETQ. Trimming stripped 0 bases from V and 2 bases from J, with 14 bases between. The CDR3 reads CASSLAPAGSNTEAFF. CDR3 sequence (DNA): TGCGCCAGCAGCTTGGCCCCAGCAGGATCCAACACTGAAGCTTTCTTT.

In regard to this clone: A single base is all that separates this from a far larger clone, so a read error is likely. The chain is built from TRBV10-3 and TRBJ1-1; D perhaps matches TRBD1 (5 bases). The CDR3 consists of 13 residues. CDR1 is ENHRY and CDR2 is SYGVKD in the germline V gene. Here the CDR3 DNA reads TGTGGCATCACCAACCCTGGGGGGACTGAAGCTTTCTTT. This translates into CGITNPGGTEAFF.

This clone has just a few counts. The chain is built from TRBV5-5 and TRBJ2-7; weak D call: TRBD1 (5 bases). CDR3 size: 17 residues. The V gene's germline CDR1 is SGHKS and CDR2 YYEKEE (reference sequence). Trimming pared 3 bases from V and 6 bases from J, leaving 25 bases between. The CDR3 reads CASSSPVGQGSPSEQYF. The CDR3 nucleotides are TGTGCCAGCAGCTCCCCGGTTGGGCAGGGCAGCCCCTCCGAGCAGTACTTC. Using reference TRBV5-5 and TRBJ2-7 for the parts outside the CDR3, the full variable domain is DAGVTQSPTHLIKTRGQQVTLRCSPISGHKSVSWYQQVLGQGPQFIFQYYEKEERGRGNFPDRFSARQFPNYSSELNVNALLLGDSALYLCASSSPVGQGSPSEQYFGPGTRLTVT.

The chain employs TRBV18 and TRBJ1-5; D is possibly TRBD1 (5 bases). V gave up 0 bases and J gave up 6 bases, with 12 bases separating them. Germline CDR1 is KGHSH and CDR2 is LQKENI. The CDR3 consists of 15 residues. Here the CDR3 reads CASSPPGGSGQPQHF. In DNA, the CDR3 is TGTGCCAGCTCACCACCGGGGGGATCAGGTCAGCCCCAGCATTTT.

This clone ranks as medium-sized. A read error may account for a junction end that differs from germline. The chain uses TRBV6-1 and TRBJ2-6, with TRBD1 identical over 7 bases. This CDR3 has 15 amino acids. Germline-derived CDR1 and CDR2 are MNHNS and SASEGT. The CDR3 region is CASREGGAGANVLTF. In DNA, the CDR3 is TGTGCCAGCAGGGAAGGGGGCGCTGGGGCCAACGTCCTGACTTTC.

The DNA of the CDR3 is TGTGCCAGCAGTGCCTTGGACAGGGGGCTCAGATCGGGCACTGAAGCTTTCTTT. Amino acids: CASSALDRGLRSGTEAFF. The chain employs TRBV6-1 and TRBJ1-1; 11 nucleotides match TRBD1. Germline V gene data show CDR1 as MNHNS and CDR2 as SASEGT. The ends lost 4 bases at V and 4 bases at J; junction bases unmatched: 14. The CDR3 loop spans 18 amino acids.

The chain recombines TRBV30 with TRBJ1-5; 7 nucleotides line up with TRBD1. CDR3 length equals 15 residues. Germline CDR1 is GTSNPN and CDR2 is SVGIG (reference sequence). V lost 2 bases and J lost 4; bases outside the gene matches: 8. In DNA, the CDR3 is TGTGCCTGGAGTTCGCCAGGGGGAGGAAATCAGCCCCAGCATTTT. This sequence encodes CAWSSPGGGNQPQHF.

The table lists this clone with a few counts. The rearrangement links TRBV4-3 to TRBJ2-7; 8 bases match TRBD2. The CDR3 runs 16 residues. J gave up 6 bases and V 0 bases, and 10 bases lay outside the gene matches. Germline V lookup: CDR1 LGHNA, CDR2 YSLEER. Written as DNA, the CDR3 is TGCGCCAGCAGCCAAGACGGCGCGGGGGGCCTTAGCGAGCAGTACTTC. It is translated as CASSQDGAGGLSEQYF.

This rearrangement joins TRBV9 to TRBJ2-7; D perhaps matches TRBD1 (7 bases). From germline, CDR1 is SGDLS and CDR2 YYNGEE. V shed 0 bases and J shed 5 bases, with 18 bases lying between them. CDR3 length equals 16 residues. The CDR3 nucleotides read TGTGCCAGCAGCGTAGGCCCCGGGCAGGGGGGCAACGAGCAGTACTTC. Its protein product is CASSVGPGQGGNEQYF.

The chain uses TRBV30 and TRBJ1-3; TRBD1 matches 8 bases. This CDR3 is 12 amino acids long. CDR1 and CDR2 from the germline V gene are GTSNPN and SVGIG (reference sequence). With 5 bases clipped from V and 7 bases from J, the junction kept 4 bases outside the gene matches. This CDR3 reads CAWGQGVNTIYF. DNA for the CDR3: TGTGCCTGGGGACAGGGTGTGAACACCATATATTTT.

The chain links TRBV27 to TRBJ2-7; a weak D match, TRBD1 (6 bases). The V end lost 4 bases, the J end lost 3 bases, and 13 bases lay between the germline ends. Germline V gives CDR1 MNHEY, CDR2 SMNVEV (reference sequence). The CDR3 contains 14 residues. This CDR3 is CASSWGRRYYEQYF. DNA for the CDR3: TGTGCCAGCAGTTGGGGGCGAAGGTACTACGAGCAGTACTTC.

This clone occurred a few times. V usage is TRBV7-2 and J usage is TRBJ2-7; 11 bases line up with TRBD1. CDR3 length: 15 residues. Germline assignment: CDR1 SGHTA and CDR2 FQGNSA. Unmatched junction bases numbered 5, after V lost 5 bases and J lost 2 bases. The CDR3 reads CASSTGTGGTYEQYF. The CDR3 DNA reads TGTGCCAGCAGCACGGGGACAGGGGGGACCTACGAGCAGTACTTC.

This chain joins TRBV4-3 and TRBJ2-7; 7 bases are a match to TRBD2. Germline V gene data show CDR1 as LGHNA and CDR2 as YSLEER. Germline trimming cut 1 base from V and 2 bases from J; bases unmatched to any gene: 8. The CDR3 loop spans 16 amino acids. Here the CDR3 DNA reads TGCGCCAGCAGCCAAGTCATAGCTAGCGGAGCCTACGAGCAGTACTTC. This translates into CASSQVIASGAYEQYF.

The V and J genes are TRBV2 and TRBJ2-3; D is perhaps TRBD1 (6 bases). Trimming removed 3 bases at V and 6 bases at J, with 22 bases between. This CDR3 spans 17 amino acids. Germline loops: CDR1 SNHLY, CDR2 FYNNEI. CDR3 in amino acids: CASSDLRTAIIGDTQYF. Here the CDR3 DNA reads TGTGCCAGCAGTGATCTTAGGACAGCCATTATTGGTGATACGCAGTATTTT.

This clone appeared once. The chain's CDR3 is CASSYSKNYQQFF. CDR3 bases: TGTGCCAGCAGTTACTCGAAAAACTACCAGCAGTTCTTC. The chain couples TRBV6-5 to TRBJ2-1; D unresolved. Trimming left V 0 bases short and J 11 bases short, with 11 bases between. There are 13 residues in the CDR3. Looked up from germline, CDR1 is MNHEY and CDR2 is SVGAGI.

The chain carries TRBV25-1 and TRBJ1-1, with D tentatively TRBD1 (6 bases). The CDR3 has 13 residues. V was pared by 4 bases and J by 4 bases, with 10 bases between. Per the germline V gene, CDR1 is MGHDK and CDR2 is SYGVNS. CDR3 DNA: TGTGCCAGCAGTGTGGGGGCTCTCACTGAAGCTTTCTTT. Translation: CASSVGALTEAFF.

This sequence joins TRBV5-1 and TRBJ1-6, with D possibly TRBD1 on 5 matching bases. V dropped 0 bases and J dropped 9 bases, with 16 bases sitting between them. This CDR3 comprises 16 residues. The germline V gene encodes CDR1 SGHRS and CDR2 YFSETQ. For the CDR3, the DNA is TGCGCCAGCAGCTTGGCCAAGTCAGGGTTCGGTTCACCCCTCCACTTT. This sequence encodes CASSLAKSGFGSPLHF.

This chain links TRBV14 with TRBJ1-4; 10 nucleotides match TRBD1. The junction had 1 base not matched to a gene; V was cut back by 6 bases and J by 0 bases. In germline, CDR1 is SGHDN, CDR2 FVKESK. There are 15 residues in the CDR3. As DNA, the CDR3 is TGTGCCAGCAGGACAGGGGGCACAACTAATGAAAAACTGTTTTTT. It codes for CASRTGGTTNEKLFF. Full variable domain (remainder filled in from reference TRBV14 and TRBJ1-4): EAGVTQFPSHSVIEKGQTVTLRCDPISGHDNLYWYRRVMGKEIKFLLHFVKESKQDESGMPNNRFLAERTGGTYSTLKVQPAELEDSGVYFCASRTGGTTNEKLFFGSGTQLSVL.

This clone was seen only a few times. The rearrangement links TRBV19 to TRBJ2-1, with TRBD2 identical over 7 bases. Germline CDR1 reads LNHDA; CDR2 reads SQIVND (reference sequence). The CDR3 length is 12 residues. Unmatched junction bases numbered 2, after V lost 5 bases and J lost 7 bases. The CDR3 region has the DNA TGTGCCAGTAGTTCCGGGGGGAATGAGCAGTTCTTC. Amino acids: CASSSGGNEQFF.

The genes are TRBV2 and TRBJ1-3; D ambiguous. This CDR3 region has 15 residues. Trimming removed 6 bases at V and 1 base at J, with 13 bases between. Per germline, CDR1 SNHLY and CDR2 FYNNEI. CDR3 in amino acids: CASSNSGPSGNTIYF. The CDR3 coding sequence is TGTGCCAGCAGCAATTCAGGCCCTTCTGGAAACACCATATATTTT.